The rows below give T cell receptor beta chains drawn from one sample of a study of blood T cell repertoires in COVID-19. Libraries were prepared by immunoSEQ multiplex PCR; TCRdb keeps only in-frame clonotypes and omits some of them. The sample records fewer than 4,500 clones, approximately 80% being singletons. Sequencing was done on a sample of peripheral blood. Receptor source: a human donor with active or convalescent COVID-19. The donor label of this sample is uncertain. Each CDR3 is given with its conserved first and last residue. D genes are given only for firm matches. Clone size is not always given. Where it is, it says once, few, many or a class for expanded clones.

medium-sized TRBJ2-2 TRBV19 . CASSIGLGDGELFF TGTGCCAGTAGTATAGGGTTAGGGGACGGGGAGCTGTTTTTT
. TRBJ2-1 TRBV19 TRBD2 CASTRRLAGEYNEQFF TGTGCCAGTACCCGGCGACTAGCGGGAGAGTACAATGAGCAGTTCTTC
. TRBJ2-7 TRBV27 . CASSYRDNYEQYF TGTGCCAGCAGTTACCGGGACAACTACGAGCAGTACTTC
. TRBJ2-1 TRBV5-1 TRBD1 CASSFGQGSYNEQFF TGCGCCAGCAGCTTCGGACAGGGGTCTTACAATGAGCAGTTCTTC
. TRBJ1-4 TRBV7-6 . CASSLGRGPTNEKLFF TGTGCCAGCAGCTTGGGGAGGGGACCAACTAATGAAAAACTGTTTTTT
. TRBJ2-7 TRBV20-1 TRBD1 CSASEGAGEQYF TGCAGTGCTAGTGAGGGGGCTGGCGAGCAGTACTTC
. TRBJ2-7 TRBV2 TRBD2 CASSDTPGLAGGNYEQYF TGTGCCAGCAGTGATACCCCAGGACTAGCGGGAGGAAACTACGAGCAGTACTTC
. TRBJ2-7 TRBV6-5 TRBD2 CASRGAYEQYF TGTGCCTCGCGGGGGGCCTACGAGCAGTACTTC
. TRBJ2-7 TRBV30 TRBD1 CAWNRQGGFYEQYF TGTGCCTGGAACCGACAGGGTGGTTTCTACGAGCAGTACTTC
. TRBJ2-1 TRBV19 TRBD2 CASSIQAGARNEQFF TGTGCCAGTAGTATCCAGGCGGGAGCGAGGAATGAGCAGTTCTTC
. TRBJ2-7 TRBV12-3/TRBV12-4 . CASSLGQSYEQYF TGTGCCAGCAGTTTAGGCCAGTCCTACGAGCAGTACTTC
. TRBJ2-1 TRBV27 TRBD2 CASSLSMTSGSGEQFF TGTGCCAGCAGTTTATCGATGACTAGCGGGAGTGGTGAGCAGTTCTTC
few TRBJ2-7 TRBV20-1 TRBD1 CSASFGQASSYEQYF TGCAGTGCTAGTTTCGGACAGGCGAGCTCCTACGAGCAGTACTTC
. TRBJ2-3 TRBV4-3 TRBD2 CASSQVGGFGSTDTQYF TGCGCCAGCAGCCAAGTGGGGGGGTTTGGCAGCACAGATACGCAGTATTTT
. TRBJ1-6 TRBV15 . CATSRDLGAGTSSPLHF TGTGCCACCAGCAGAGATCTCGGAGCAGGGACAAGTTCACCCCTCCACTTT
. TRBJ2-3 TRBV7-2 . CASSLVEFAQYF TGTGCCAGCAGCTTAGTAGAGTTTGCGCAGTATTTT
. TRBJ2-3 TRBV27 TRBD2 CASSQRLAGAKRGPTDTQYF TGTGCCAGCAGTCAACGACTAGCGGGAGCAAAAAGGGGACCCACAGATACGCAGTATTTT
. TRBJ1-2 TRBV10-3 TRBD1 CAISGTGTNGYTF TGTGCCATCAGTGGGACAGGGACGAATGGCTACACCTTC
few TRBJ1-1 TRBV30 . CAWSPLRGWTEAFF TGTGCCTGGAGCCCACTTCGGGGTTGGACTGAAGCTTTCTTT
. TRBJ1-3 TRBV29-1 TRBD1 CSVDGTGSGNTIYF TGCAGCGTTGACGGGACAGGGTCTGGAAACACCATATATTTT
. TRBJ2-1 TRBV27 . CASRNRISSYNEQFF TGTGCCAGCAGAAACAGGATCAGCTCCTACAATGAGCAGTTCTTC
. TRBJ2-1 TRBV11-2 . CASSSPGAGSYNEQFF TGTGCCAGCAGCTCCCCCGGTGCGGGCTCCTACAATGAGCAGTTCTTC
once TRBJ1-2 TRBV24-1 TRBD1 CATSEGTGRLEGYTF TGTGCCACCAGTGAAGGGACAGGGCGGTTGGAGGGCTACACCTTC
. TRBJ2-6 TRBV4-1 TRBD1 CASSRLPGQFDSGANVLTF TGCGCCAGCAGCCGCCTCCCGGGACAGTTCGACTCTGGGGCCAACGTCCTGACTTTC
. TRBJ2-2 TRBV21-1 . CASSPGPQGAGELFF TGTGCCAGCAGCCCGGGCCCCCAAGGGGCCGGGGAGCTGTTTTTT
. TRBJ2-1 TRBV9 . CASSVGQGTYNEQFF TGTGCCAGCAGCGTCGGGCAGGGGACCTACAATGAGCAGTTCTTC
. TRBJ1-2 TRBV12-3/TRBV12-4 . CASSWRSIDGYTF TGTGCCAGCAGTTGGAGAAGCATAGATGGCTACACCTTC
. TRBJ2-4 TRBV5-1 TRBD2 CASSEAGRGLAKNIQYF TGCGCCAGCTCCGAAGCGGGAAGAGGCCTAGCCAAAAACATTCAGTACTTC
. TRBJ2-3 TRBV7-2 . CASSLERFSGVKDTQYF TGTGCCAGCAGCTTAGAAAGGTTCTCAGGGGTAAAAGATACGCAGTATTTT
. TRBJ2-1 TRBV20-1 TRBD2 CSAGAGGVSYNEQFF TGCAGTGCTGGTGCGGGAGGGGTTTCCTACAATGAGCAGTTCTTC
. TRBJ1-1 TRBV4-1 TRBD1 CASSQGAGGRTEAFF TGCGCCAGCAGCCAAGGAGCAGGGGGGAGGACTGAAGCTTTCTTT
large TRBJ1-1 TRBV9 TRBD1 CASSVMAGQENTEAFF TGTGCCAGCAGCGTAATGGCGGGACAGGAGAACACTGAAGCTTTCTTT
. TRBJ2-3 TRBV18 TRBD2 CASSPRGASGPSQSTDTQYF TGTGCCAGCTCACCACGGGGGGCTAGCGGGCCATCCCAAAGCACAGATACGCAGTATTTT
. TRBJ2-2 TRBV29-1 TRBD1 CSVGTGAVGELFF TGCAGCGTTGGGACAGGGGCCGTGGGGGAGCTGTTTTTT
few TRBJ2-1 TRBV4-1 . CASSQESLSYNEQFF TGCGCCAGCAGCCAAGAATCCTTATCCTACAATGAGCAGTTCTTC
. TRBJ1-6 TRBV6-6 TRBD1 CASSRQGLNSPLHF TGTGCCAGCAGCAGACAGGGCCTTAATTCACCCCTCCACTTT
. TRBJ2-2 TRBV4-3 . CASSTGNTGELFF TGCGCCAGCAGCACAGGGAACACCGGGGAGCTGTTTTTT